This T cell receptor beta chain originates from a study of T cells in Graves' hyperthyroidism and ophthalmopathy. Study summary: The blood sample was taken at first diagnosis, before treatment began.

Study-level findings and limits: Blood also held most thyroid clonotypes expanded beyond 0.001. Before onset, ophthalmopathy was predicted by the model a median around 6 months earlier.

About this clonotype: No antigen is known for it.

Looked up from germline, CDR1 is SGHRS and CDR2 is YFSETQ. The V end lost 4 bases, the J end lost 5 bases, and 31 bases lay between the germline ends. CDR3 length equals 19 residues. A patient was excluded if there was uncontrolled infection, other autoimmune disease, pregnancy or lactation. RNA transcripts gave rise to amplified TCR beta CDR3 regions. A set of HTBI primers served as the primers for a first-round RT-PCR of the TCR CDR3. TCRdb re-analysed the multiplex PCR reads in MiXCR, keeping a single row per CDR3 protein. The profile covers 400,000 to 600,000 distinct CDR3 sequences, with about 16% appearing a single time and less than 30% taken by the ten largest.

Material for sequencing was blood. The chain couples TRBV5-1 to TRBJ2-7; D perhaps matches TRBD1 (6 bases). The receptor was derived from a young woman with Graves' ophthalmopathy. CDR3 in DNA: TGCGCCAGCAGCCAGGGTCCCGGCGGCAGGGGTAACTCTTACGACGAGCAGTACTTC. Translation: CASSQGPGGRGNSYDEQYF.